The present TCR beta chain was sequenced within a study of T cell responses to AZD1222 COVID-19 vaccine. Study outcomes and limitations: At study baseline, merely several AZD1222 recipients were seropositive.

The germline V gene has CDR1 MDHEN and CDR2 SYDVKM. The CDR3 sequence is 15 residues long. J lost 2 bases, V lost 4 bases, and 7 bases had no gene match. Details on this clone: Antigen specificity is unknown.

Using immunoSEQ multiplex PCR, the repertoire was profiled, and TCRdb retains in-frame clones only, with some absent. The sample holds 150,000 to 200,000 clones, about nine tenths seen once. Pooling of second doses given at about 4 or about 12 weeks was done. V usage is TRBV28 and J usage is TRBJ2-7; TRBD2 matches 8 bases. The sample here was peripheral blood, taken 28 days after the second AZD1222 dose. The clonotype comes from an adult who received the AZD1222 COVID-19 vaccine. The CDR3 bases are TGTGCCAGCAGTTCCCCGGGGGGGCCGGCCTACGAGCAGTACTTC. Protein product: CASSSPGGPAYEQYF.